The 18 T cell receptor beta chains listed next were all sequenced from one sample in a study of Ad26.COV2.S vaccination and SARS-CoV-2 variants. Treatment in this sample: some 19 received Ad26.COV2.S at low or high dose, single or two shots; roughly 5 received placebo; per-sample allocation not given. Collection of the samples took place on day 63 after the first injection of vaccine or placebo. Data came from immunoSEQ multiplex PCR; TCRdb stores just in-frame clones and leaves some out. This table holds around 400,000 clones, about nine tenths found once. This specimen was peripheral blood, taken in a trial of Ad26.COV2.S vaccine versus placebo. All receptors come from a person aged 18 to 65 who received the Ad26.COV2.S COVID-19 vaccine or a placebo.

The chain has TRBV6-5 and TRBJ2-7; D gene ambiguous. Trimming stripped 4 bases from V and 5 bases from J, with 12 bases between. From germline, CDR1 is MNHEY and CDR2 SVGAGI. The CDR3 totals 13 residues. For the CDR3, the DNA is TGTGCCAGCAGTTTTGGAGTAACGGACGAGCAGTACTTC. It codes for CASSFGVTDEQYF.

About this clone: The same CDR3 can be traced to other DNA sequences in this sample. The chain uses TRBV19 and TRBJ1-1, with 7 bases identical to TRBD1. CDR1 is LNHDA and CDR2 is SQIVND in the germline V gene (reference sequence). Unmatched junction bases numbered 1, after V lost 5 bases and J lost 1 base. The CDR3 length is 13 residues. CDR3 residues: CASSGQANTEAFF. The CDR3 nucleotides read TGTGCCAGTAGTGGACAGGCGAACACTGAAGCTTTCTTT.

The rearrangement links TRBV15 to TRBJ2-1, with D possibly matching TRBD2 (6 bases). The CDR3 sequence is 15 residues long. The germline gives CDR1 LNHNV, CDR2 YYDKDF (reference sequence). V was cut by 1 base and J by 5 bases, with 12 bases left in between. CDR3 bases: TGTGCCACCAGCAGAGTTGGGGCGGGGAACAATGAGCAGTTCTTC. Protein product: CATSRVGAGNNEQFF.

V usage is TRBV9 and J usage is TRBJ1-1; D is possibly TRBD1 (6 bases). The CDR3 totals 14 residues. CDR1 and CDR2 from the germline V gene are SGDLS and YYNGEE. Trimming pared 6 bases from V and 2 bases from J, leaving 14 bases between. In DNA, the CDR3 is TGTGCCAGCACCCGAATGGACAGAAACACTGAAGCTTTCTTT. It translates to CASTRMDRNTEAFF.

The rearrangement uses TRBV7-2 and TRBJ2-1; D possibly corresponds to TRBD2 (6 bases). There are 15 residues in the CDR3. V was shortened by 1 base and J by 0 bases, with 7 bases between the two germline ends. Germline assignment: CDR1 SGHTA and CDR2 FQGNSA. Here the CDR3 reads CASSLVGGSYNEQFF. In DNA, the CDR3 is TGTGCCAGCAGCTTAGTCGGGGGCTCCTACAATGAGCAGTTCTTC.

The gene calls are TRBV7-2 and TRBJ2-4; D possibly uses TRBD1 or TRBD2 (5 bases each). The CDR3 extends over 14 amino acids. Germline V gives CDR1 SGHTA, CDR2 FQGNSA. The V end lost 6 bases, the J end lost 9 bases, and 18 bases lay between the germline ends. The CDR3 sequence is CASSSGTGRVIQYF. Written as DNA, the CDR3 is TGTGCCAGCAGTTCAGGGACGGGGCGTGTCATTCAGTACTTC.

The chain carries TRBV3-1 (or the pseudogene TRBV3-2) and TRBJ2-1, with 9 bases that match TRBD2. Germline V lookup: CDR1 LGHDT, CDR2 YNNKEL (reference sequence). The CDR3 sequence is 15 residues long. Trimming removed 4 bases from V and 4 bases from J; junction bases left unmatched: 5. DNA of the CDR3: TGTGCCAGCAGCCCAGGGACTAGCTGGTACAATGAGCAGTTCTTC. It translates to CASSPGTSWYNEQFF.

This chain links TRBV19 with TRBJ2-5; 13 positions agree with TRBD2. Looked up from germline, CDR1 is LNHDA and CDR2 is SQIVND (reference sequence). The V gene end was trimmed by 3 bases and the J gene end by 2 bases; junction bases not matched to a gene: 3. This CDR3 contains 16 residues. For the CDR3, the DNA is TGTGCCAGTAGTATGCCGGGACTAGCGGGGCAAGAGACCCAGTACTTC. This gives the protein CASSMPGLAGQETQYF. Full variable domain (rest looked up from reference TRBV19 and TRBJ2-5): DGGITQSPKYLFRKEGQNVTLSCEQNLNHDAMYWYRQDPGQGLRLIYYSQIVNDFQKGDIAEGYSVSREKKESFPLTVTSAQKNPTAFYLCASSMPGLAGQETQYFGPGTRLLVL.

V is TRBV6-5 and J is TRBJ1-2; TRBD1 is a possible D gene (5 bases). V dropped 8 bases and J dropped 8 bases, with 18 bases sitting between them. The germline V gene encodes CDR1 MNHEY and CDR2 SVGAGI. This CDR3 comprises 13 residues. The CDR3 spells CASARSRGYGYTF. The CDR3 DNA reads TGTGCCAGCGCGAGGAGCCGGGGGTACGGCTACACCTTC.

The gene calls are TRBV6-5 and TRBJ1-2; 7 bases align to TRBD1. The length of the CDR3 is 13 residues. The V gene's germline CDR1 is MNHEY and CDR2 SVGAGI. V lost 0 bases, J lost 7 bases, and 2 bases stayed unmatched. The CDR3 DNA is TGTGCCAGCAGTTACTCGACAGGGTCTGGCTACACCTTC. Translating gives CASSYSTGSGYTF.

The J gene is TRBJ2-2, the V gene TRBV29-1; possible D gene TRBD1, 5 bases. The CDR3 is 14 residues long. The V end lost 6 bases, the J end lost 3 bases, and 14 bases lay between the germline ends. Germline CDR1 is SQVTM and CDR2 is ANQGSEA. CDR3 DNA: TGCAGCGTGCAGGGCCCCAGGGACACCGGGGAGCTGTTTTTT. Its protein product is CSVQGPRDTGELFF.

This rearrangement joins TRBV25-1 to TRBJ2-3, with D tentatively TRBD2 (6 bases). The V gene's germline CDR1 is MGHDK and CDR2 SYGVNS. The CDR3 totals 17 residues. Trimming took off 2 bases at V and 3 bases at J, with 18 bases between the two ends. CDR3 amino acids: CASSERGVGRRTDTQYF. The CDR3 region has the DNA TGTGCCAGCAGTGAAAGGGGTGTGGGGAGGAGGACAGATACGCAGTATTTT. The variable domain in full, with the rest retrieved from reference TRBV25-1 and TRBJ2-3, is EADIYQTPRYLVIGTGKKITLECSQTMGHDKMYWYQQDPGMELHLIHYSYGVNSTEKGDLSSESTVSRIRTEHFPLTLESARPSHTSQYLCASSERGVGRRTDTQYFGPGTRLTVL.

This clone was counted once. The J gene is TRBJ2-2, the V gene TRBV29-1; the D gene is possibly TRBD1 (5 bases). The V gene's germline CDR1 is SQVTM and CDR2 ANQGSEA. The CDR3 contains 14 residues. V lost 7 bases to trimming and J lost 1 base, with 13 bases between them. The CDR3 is CSGSQDLNTGELFF. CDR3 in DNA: TGCAGCGGTTCACAGGACCTGAACACCGGGGAGCTGTTTTTT.

Here the CDR3 reads CASSLMGVQDTQYF. CDR3 nucleotides: TGTGCCAGCAGCCTTATGGGAGTCCAAGATACGCAGTATTTT. V usage is TRBV7-9 and J usage is TRBJ2-3; D might be TRBD2 (5 bases). Germline-derived CDR1 and CDR2 are SEHNR and FQNEAQ (reference sequence). This CDR3 region has 14 residues. V was clipped by 5 bases and J by 5 bases, with 14 bases between them.

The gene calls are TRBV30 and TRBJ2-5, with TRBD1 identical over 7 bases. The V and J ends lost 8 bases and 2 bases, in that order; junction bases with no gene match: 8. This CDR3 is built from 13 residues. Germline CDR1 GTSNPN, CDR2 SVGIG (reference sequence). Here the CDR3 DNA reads TGTGCCAGTTCTCGGGACAGACAAGAGACCCAGTACTTC. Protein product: CASSRDRQETQYF.

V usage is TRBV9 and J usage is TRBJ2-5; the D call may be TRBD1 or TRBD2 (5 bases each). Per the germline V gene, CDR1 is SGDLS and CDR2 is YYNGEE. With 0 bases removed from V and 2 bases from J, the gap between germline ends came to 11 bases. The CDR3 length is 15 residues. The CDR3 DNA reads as TGTGCCAGCAGCGTAGGAGGGGCTTTACAAGAGACCCAGTACTTC. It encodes CASSVGGALQETQYF.

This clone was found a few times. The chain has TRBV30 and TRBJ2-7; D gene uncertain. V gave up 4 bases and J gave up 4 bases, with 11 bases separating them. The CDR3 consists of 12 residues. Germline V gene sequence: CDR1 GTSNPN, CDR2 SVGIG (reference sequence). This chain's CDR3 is CAWTGSSYEQYF. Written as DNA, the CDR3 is TGTGCCTGGACAGGTAGTAGTTACGAGCAGTACTTC.

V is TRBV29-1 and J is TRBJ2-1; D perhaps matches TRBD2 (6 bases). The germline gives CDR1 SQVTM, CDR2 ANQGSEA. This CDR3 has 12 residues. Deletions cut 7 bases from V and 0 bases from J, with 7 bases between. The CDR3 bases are TGCAGCGACGGGAGCTCCTACAATGAGCAGTTCTTC. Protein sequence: CSDGSSYNEQFF.